This T cell receptor beta chain was documented in a study of early T cells in non-severe SARS-CoV-2 infection. Looking at the study overall: Sequencing of bulk RNA from unsorted whole blood was done, without chain pairing.

Overall study results and limits: Database matching using VDJdb favored anti-spike CD8 responses, with private and CD4 specificities left missing.

Individual cDNA molecules each received unique molecular identifiers attached to them. TCRdb recomputed calls from the 5' RACE reads with MiXCR, one row per CDR3 protein. In the table there are around 60,000 distinct CDR3 sequences, around 13% of which are singletons. Only a few counts were recorded for this clonotype. Its target is not known. The CDR3 is made up of 13 amino acids. Germline V gene data show CDR1 as LGHDT and CDR2 as YNNKEL (reference sequence). Trimming removed 0 bases from V and 8 bases from J, with 10 bases in between. This sequence was found in an adult who was a healthcare worker with PCR-confirmed SARS-CoV-2 infection or an uninfected control (not recorded which). This chain uses TRBV3-1 with TRBJ1-1, with a tentative D call TRBD1 (5 bases). Sequencing was carried out using whole blood. CDR3 residues: CASSQDRRAEAFF. CDR3 DNA sequence: TGTGCCAGCAGCCAAGATCGCAGGGCGGAAGCTTTCTTT.